The present T cell receptor beta chain was sequenced within a study of CD8 T cells in ankylosing spondylitis. TCRdb independently ran MiXCR on the 5' RACE reads; one entry per CDR3 protein. The data hold about 160,000 distinct CDR3 sequences, with around 9.6% observed a single time. The CDR3 consists of 15 residues. CDR1 and CDR2 from the germline V gene are SNHLY and FYNNEI. The germline V and J ends were trimmed by 1 base and 0 bases, with 10 bases remaining between them. The V gene is TRBV2, the J gene TRBJ2-7; perhaps TRBD1 as D (6 bases). Sequenced input: blood, either unsorted or a sorted T cell fraction (not recorded which). This clonotype was sampled from a female donor with ankylosing spondylitis or in good health (not recorded which). DNA for the CDR3: TGTGCCAGCAGTGAAGAGGGGGATCCCTCCTACGAGCAGTACTTC. Translating gives CASSEEGDPSYEQYF. Using reference TRBV2 and TRBJ2-7 for the parts outside the CDR3, the full variable domain is EPEVTQTPSHQVTQMGQEVILRCVPISNHLYFYWYRQILGQKVEFLVSFYNNEISEKSEIFDDQFSVERPDGSNFTLKIRSTKLEDSAMYFCASSEEGDPSYEQYFGPGTRLTVT.